This T cell receptor beta chain was recorded in a study of blood T cells in healthy people across ages. Germline CDR1 and CDR2: DFQATT and SNEGSKA (reference sequence). V was pared by 6 bases and J by 5 bases, with 7 bases of the junction left unmatched. This CDR3 is 13 amino acids long. Comment on this clonotype: The antigen is unknown.

General study findings and limits: TCR beta diversity per million T cells fell roughly linearly with age.

The second PCR ran about 6 to 11 cycles with a sample-barcoded 5' primer and J-beta primers. A single record per CDR3 protein comes from TCRdb applying MiXCR to the 5' RACE reads. The sample shows hundreds of thousands of distinct CDR3 sequences, approximately 25% of them seen only once. These sequences were also reported in another study, on T cells of mothers and their children.

This chain connects TRBV20-1 to TRBJ2-3, with 8 nucleotides matching TRBD2. The clonotype was recovered from a boy between 5 and 17 years old in good health. The sequenced sample was blood. The CDR3: CSAEREKGDTQYF. CDR3 nucleotide sequence: TGCAGTGCAGAGCGGGAGAAGGGAGATACGCAGTATTTT.